This is a list of T cell receptor beta chains from one sample in a study of blood T cell repertoires in COVID-19. The method was immunoSEQ multiplex PCR; TCRdb's version includes in-frame clones alone and lacks a portion of them. Among around 390,000 clones, approximately 87% were seen once, and the ten largest hold approximately 9.3%. Source material: PBMCs or T cells enriched from blood (not recorded which). The source is a woman between 50 and 59 years old who had recovered from COVID-19. CDR3s include the opening cysteine and the closing phenylalanine or tryptophan. Each record gives: clone size, D gene, J gene, V gene, CDR3 DNA, CDR3 protein. The D gene is left open where the match is weak. Size is stated for part of the rows, as once, few or many counts, or as a class when the clone is expanded.

clone size: -; D gene: -; J gene: TRBJ2-5; V gene: TRBV2; CDR3 DNA: TGTGCCACTTCGGGGGAAAGGGTCCTAGAGACCCAGTACTTC; CDR3 protein: CATSGERVLETQYF
clone size: -; D gene: -; J gene: TRBJ2-1; V gene: TRBV11-2; CDR3 DNA: TGTGCCAGCAGCTTAGGCGGTCCCAATGAGCAGTTCTTC; CDR3 protein: CASSLGGPNEQFF
clone size: -; D gene: -; J gene: TRBJ1-1; V gene: TRBV21-1; CDR3 DNA: TGTGCCAGCAGCAATAGAAGGGACTTTAACACTGAAGCTTTCTTT; CDR3 protein: CASSNRRDFNTEAFF
clone size: -; D gene: TRBD2; J gene: TRBJ2-5; V gene: TRBV5-6; CDR3 DNA: TGTGCCAGCAGCCGCCCCACTAGCGGGGAAGAGACCCAGTACTTC; CDR3 protein: CASSRPTSGEETQYF
clone size: -; D gene: -; J gene: TRBJ2-1; V gene: TRBV6-5; CDR3 DNA: TGTGCCAGCAGAACGCAGGATTACAATGAGCAGTTCTTC; CDR3 protein: CASRTQDYNEQFF
clone size: -; D gene: TRBD1; J gene: TRBJ1-1; V gene: TRBV28; CDR3 DNA: TGTGCCAGCAGTTTACAGGGGGTAACTGAAGCTTTCTTT; CDR3 protein: CASSLQGVTEAFF
clone size: -; D gene: -; J gene: TRBJ1-5; V gene: TRBV19; CDR3 DNA: TGTGCCAGTAGTATTCCGGGGGGCAATCAGCCCCAGCATTTT; CDR3 protein: CASSIPGGNQPQHF
clone size: -; D gene: TRBD1; J gene: TRBJ2-5; V gene: TRBV29-1; CDR3 DNA: TGCAGCGTGGGACAGCTTCAAGAGACCCAGTACTTC; CDR3 protein: CSVGQLQETQYF
clone size: -; D gene: TRBD1; J gene: TRBJ1-2; V gene: TRBV7-2; CDR3 DNA: TGTGCCAGCAGCTGGGACAGGAGAACTAACTATGGCTACACCTTC; CDR3 protein: CASSWDRRTNYGYTF
clone size: -; D gene: -; J gene: TRBJ1-5; V gene: TRBV27; CDR3 DNA: TGTGCCAGCAGCATTACAGGGACCTTGGGACCCCAGCATTTT; CDR3 protein: CASSITGTLGPQHF
clone size: -; D gene: -; J gene: TRBJ1-5; V gene: TRBV6-2/TRBV6-3; CDR3 DNA: TGTGCCAGCAGTCAGGGTCTTGGGCCCCAGCATTTT; CDR3 protein: CASSQGLGPQHF
clone size: -; D gene: TRBD1; J gene: TRBJ2-5; V gene: TRBV15; CDR3 DNA: TGTGCCACCAGCACCTCGGGACAGAGTTTCGAGACCCAGTACTTC; CDR3 protein: CATSTSGQSFETQYF
clone size: -; D gene: -; J gene: TRBJ1-2; V gene: TRBV7-2; CDR3 DNA: TGTGCCAGCAGCCCGGACACAGACAACTATGGCTACACCTTC; CDR3 protein: CASSPDTDNYGYTF
clone size: -; D gene: -; J gene: TRBJ2-7; V gene: TRBV25-1; CDR3 DNA: TGTGCCAGCAGTGAACGAGAGTACGCCTACGAGCAGTACTTC; CDR3 protein: CASSEREYAYEQYF
clone size: -; D gene: -; J gene: TRBJ2-7; V gene: TRBV4-3; CDR3 DNA: TGCGCCAGCAGCCAGGGAAGGGACACACTCTCCTACGAGCAGTACTTC; CDR3 protein: CASSQGRDTLSYEQYF
clone size: -; D gene: TRBD1; J gene: TRBJ1-1; V gene: TRBV5-1; CDR3 DNA: TGCGCCAGCAGCCCGGAGGACAGGGGTTCTACTGAAGCTTTCTTT; CDR3 protein: CASSPEDRGSTEAFF
clone size: -; D gene: -; J gene: TRBJ1-1; V gene: TRBV21-1; CDR3 DNA: TGTGCCGGAGGACAGGGTGGGTCTGAAGCTTTCTTT; CDR3 protein: CAGGQGGSEAFF
clone size: few; D gene: -; J gene: TRBJ1-3; V gene: TRBV30; CDR3 DNA: TGTGCCTGGAGTGTACTGTGGGGCACTCGCTCTGGAAACACCATATATTTT; CDR3 protein: CAWSVLWGTRSGNTIYF
clone size: few; D gene: -; J gene: TRBJ1-6; V gene: TRBV12-3/TRBV12-4; CDR3 DNA: TGTGCCAGCAGGCTAGTAACTAATTCACCCCTCCACTTT; CDR3 protein: CASRLVTNSPLHF
clone size: -; D gene: -; J gene: TRBJ1-5; V gene: TRBV6-5; CDR3 DNA: TGTGCCAGCAGTCCGCAGGCCCATAGCAATCAGCCCCAGCATTTT; CDR3 protein: CASSPQAHSNQPQHF
clone size: -; D gene: TRBD1; J gene: TRBJ1-6; V gene: TRBV18; CDR3 DNA: TGTGCCAGCTCTGCCGGGACAGAAAATTCACCCCTCCACTTT; CDR3 protein: CASSAGTENSPLHF
clone size: -; D gene: -; J gene: TRBJ2-7; V gene: TRBV2; CDR3 DNA: TGTGCCAGCAGCGACAACTACGAGCAGTACTTC; CDR3 protein: CASSDNYEQYF